This T cell receptor (beta chain) was captured in a study of vaccination and CD4 T cells after COVID-19. In the study overall: Six male and four female convalescents took part, two of them Hispanic. Median draw time for post-COVID samples was under 120 days post-diagnosis (range 35 to 161).

Study findings and constraints: Convalescent patients' median share of reactive clones seen only post-vaccination was approximately 90%. Median reactive clonotypes, those recognizing SARS-CoV-2, rose from approximately 21 to 40, not significantly.

Note on this clonotype: What it binds is unknown.

TCRdb re-analysed the PCR reads in MiXCR, keeping a single row per CDR3 protein. The sample holds about 20,000 distinct CDR3 sequences; around two thirds are singletons and the top ten take approximately 1%. Germline CDR1 and CDR2: LNHNV and YYDKDF (reference sequence). CDR3 length: 13 amino acids. Trimming removed 3 bases at V and 4 bases at J, with 9 bases between. The sample here was CD4+ T cells from blood, taken before SARS-CoV-2 vaccination. V and J are TRBV15 and TRBJ2-5, with no clear D. The receptor was isolated from a human donor who had recovered from COVID-19. This chain's CDR3 is CATSRGRAETQYF. The DNA for the CDR3 is TGTGCCACCAGCAGGGGTCGTGCAGAGACCCAGTACTTC.